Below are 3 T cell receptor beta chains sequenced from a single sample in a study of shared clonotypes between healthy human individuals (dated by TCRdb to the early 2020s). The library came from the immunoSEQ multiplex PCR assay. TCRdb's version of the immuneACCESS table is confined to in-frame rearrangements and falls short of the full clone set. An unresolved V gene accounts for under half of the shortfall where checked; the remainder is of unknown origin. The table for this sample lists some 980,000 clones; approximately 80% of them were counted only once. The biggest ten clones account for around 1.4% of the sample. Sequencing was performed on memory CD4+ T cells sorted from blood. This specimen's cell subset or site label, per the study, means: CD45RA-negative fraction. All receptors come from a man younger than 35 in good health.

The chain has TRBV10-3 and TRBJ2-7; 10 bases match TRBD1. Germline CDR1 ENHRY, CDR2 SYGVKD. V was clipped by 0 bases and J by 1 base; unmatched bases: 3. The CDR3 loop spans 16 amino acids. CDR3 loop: CAISESGTGVSYEQYF. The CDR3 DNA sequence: TGTGCCATCAGTGAGTCAGGGACAGGGGTGTCCTACGAGCAGTACTTC.

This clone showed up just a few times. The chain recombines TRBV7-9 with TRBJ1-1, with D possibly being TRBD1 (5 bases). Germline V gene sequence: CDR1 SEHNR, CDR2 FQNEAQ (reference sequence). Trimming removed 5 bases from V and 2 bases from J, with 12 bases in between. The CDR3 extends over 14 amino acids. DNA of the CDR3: TGTGCCAGCAGCCACCGGGACGGCAACACTGAAGCTTTCTTT. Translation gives CASSHRDGNTEAFF.

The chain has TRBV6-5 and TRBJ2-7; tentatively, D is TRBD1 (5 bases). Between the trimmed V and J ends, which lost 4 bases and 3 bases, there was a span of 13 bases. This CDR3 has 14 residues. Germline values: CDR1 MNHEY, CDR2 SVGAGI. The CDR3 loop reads CASSLYRKDYEQYF. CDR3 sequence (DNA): TGTGCCAGCAGTTTGTACAGGAAAGACTACGAGCAGTACTTC.